A single sample is the source of the 17 T cell receptor beta chains below, sequenced in a study of T cells in Graves' hyperthyroidism and ophthalmopathy. RNA transcripts gave rise to amplified TCR beta CDR3 regions. HTBI primers drove first-round RT-PCR of the TCR CDR3. Each CDR3 protein gets one entry after TCRdb re-called the multiplex PCR reads with MiXCR. The repertoire consists of about 290,000 distinct CDR3 sequences, with 10% to 15% occurring once and the leading ten covering approximately 7.8%. Sequencing was performed on blood. These receptor sequences come from a woman aged 25 to 39 with Graves' hyperthyroidism that later progressed to Graves' ophthalmopathy.

This clonotype showed up just a few times. The CDR3 spells CASSQELQGAAREQFF. The CDR3 coding sequence is TGTGCCAGCAGCCAAGAGTTACAGGGGGCTGCCCGTGAGCAGTTCTTC. V usage is TRBV4-2 and J usage is TRBJ2-1, with 9 bases identical to TRBD1. CDR1 is LGHNA, CDR2 YNFKEQ, per germline. V lost 0 bases, J lost 9 bases, and 9 bases stayed unmatched. The CDR3 covers 16 residues.

This clonotype was counted many times. The rearrangement links TRBV7-9 to TRBJ1-2; possibly TRBD1 for D (5 bases). This CDR3 comprises 14 residues. The germline V gene encodes CDR1 SEHNR and CDR2 FQNEAQ (reference sequence). The germline V and J ends were trimmed by 5 bases and 2 bases, with 12 bases remaining between them. In DNA form, the CDR3 reads TGTGCCAGCAGCGCCCCGGGACGGAACTATGGCTACACCTTC. This codes for CASSAPGRNYGYTF.

This clonotype has ten or more counts. J is TRBJ1-1 and V is TRBV28; no firm D call. CDR3 length equals 14 residues. Deletions cut 9 bases from V and 5 bases from J, with 19 bases between. Germline values: CDR1 MDHEN, CDR2 SYDVKM. The CDR3 spells CASLPPLGETEAFF. The CDR3 region has the DNA TGTGCCAGTCTTCCCCCCCTAGGTGAGACTGAAGCTTTCTTT.

This clonotype was counted many times. V gene TRBV28 combines with J gene TRBJ1-1; D gene unclear. With 4 bases removed from V and 8 bases from J, the gap between germline ends came to 8 bases. The CDR3 is 11 amino acids. Looked up from germline, CDR1 is MDHEN and CDR2 is SYDVKM. The CDR3 bases are TGTGCCAGCAGTTGGGTGGGGGAAGCTTTCTTT. Translated, it gives CASSWVGEAFF.

This clonotype was seen a few times. The chain recombines TRBV6-1 with TRBJ2-1, with unresolved D. Trimming took 5 bases from V and 0 from J, leaving 14 bases between them. Germline V gene data show CDR1 as MNHNS and CDR2 as SASEGT. CDR3 length: 16 amino acids. CDR3 sequence: CASSTFQRPSYNEQFF. The CDR3 bases are TGTGCCAGCAGTACCTTCCAGCGCCCCTCCTACAATGAGCAGTTCTTC.

This clonotype was counted at least ten times. The rearrangement uses TRBV20-1 and TRBJ1-1; 7 nucleotides line up with TRBD1. Germline lookup yields CDR1 DFQATT and CDR2 SNEGSKA (reference sequence). The trim removed 1 base at V and 6 bases at J, leaving 2 bases unmatched. The CDR3 has 12 amino acids. CDR3 sequence (DNA): TGCAGTGCTAGAGGGGACAGCCCTGAAGCTTTCTTT. Its protein is CSARGDSPEAFF.

This clonotype was detected only a few times. V and J are TRBV24-1 and TRBJ2-5; perhaps TRBD1 as D (6 bases). Germline CDR1 reads KGHDR; CDR2 reads SFDVKD. Trimming stripped 2 bases from V and 4 bases from J, with 16 bases between. The CDR3 consists of 16 residues. The CDR3 spells CATSDSHRTGLETQYF. DNA of the CDR3: TGTGCCACCAGTGATTCACATAGAACAGGGCTAGAGACCCAGTACTTC.

This clonotype was seen a few times. The chain combines TRBV6-1 with TRBJ2-3; D possibly uses TRBD1 or TRBD2 (6 bases each). The V end was cut by 6 bases, the J end by 4 bases, with 14 bases between. CDR3 length: 14 amino acids. Germline CDR1 and CDR2: MNHNS and SASEGT. This CDR3 is CASRVRGLSDTQYF. For the CDR3, the DNA is TGTGCCAGCAGAGTCCGGGGGCTTTCAGATACGCAGTATTTT.

This clonotype came up many times. The chain carries TRBV20-1 and TRBJ1-5; the match to TRBD1 covers 7 bases. V gave up 3 bases and J gave up 6 bases; unmatched junction bases: 2. CDR1 DFQATT and CDR2 SNEGSKA come from the germline V gene (reference sequence). The length of the CDR3 is 12 residues. The CDR3 DNA reads TGCAGTGCTAGGAAGGGGGCTCAGCCCCAGCATTTT. Protein: CSARKGAQPQHF.

This clonotype has ten or more counts. The DNA for the CDR3 is TGTGCCAGCAGCCAAGATCGGGGCGGGGTACAAGAGACCCAGTACTTC. It codes for CASSQDRGGVQETQYF. The genes are TRBV3-1 and TRBJ2-5; D perhaps matches TRBD2 (6 bases). The CDR3 covers 16 residues. Germline lookup yields CDR1 LGHDT and CDR2 YNNKEL (reference sequence). V lost 0 bases to trimming and J lost 2 bases, with 13 bases between them.

This clonotype was observed many times. The chain is built from TRBV12-3 or TRBV12-4 and TRBJ2-7, with TRBD1 matching over 11 bases. CDR3 length: 14 amino acids. The V and J ends lost 8 bases and 3 bases, in that order; junction bases with no gene match: 6. DNA for the CDR3: TGTGCCAGCTCCGGGACAGGGGGTTTCTACGAGCAGTACTTC. Translated, it gives CASSGTGGFYEQYF.

This clonotype was counted only a few times. The V gene is TRBV25-1, the J gene TRBJ1-1; 7 bases are shared with TRBD1. CDR1 is MGHDK, CDR2 SYGVNS, per germline. The J segment lost 8 bases and the V segment lost 8 bases, leaving 5 bases of the junction unmatched. This CDR3 is 11 amino acids long. The CDR3 spells CASSPGQEAFF. In DNA form, the CDR3 reads TGTGCCAGCTCACCGGGACAGGAAGCTTTCTTT.

This clonotype occurred many times. The chain uses TRBV27 and TRBJ2-6; D is ambiguous. The CDR3 extends over 16 amino acids. Germline V gives CDR1 MNHEY, CDR2 SMNVEV (reference sequence). V lost 3 bases to trimming and J lost 3 bases, with 12 bases between them. CDR3 in DNA: TGTGCCAGCAGTTTTAGAGGTAACTATGGGGCCAACGTCCTGACTTTC. Translating it yields CASSFRGNYGANVLTF.

As for this clonotype: A read error may be the cause here, since a much bigger clone is one base away. This rearrangement joins TRBV7-9 to TRBJ2-7; 7 bases map to TRBD2. This CDR3 has 20 amino acids. Germline CDR1 SEHNR, CDR2 FQNEAQ (reference sequence). With V trimmed by 2 bases and J by 0 bases, 19 bases remained unmatched. The CDR3 coding sequence is TGTGCCAGCAGCTTACCATGGGGGACTAACGGGCTGGGGAGCTCCTACGAGCAGTACTTC. Translating gives CASSLPWGTNGLGSSYEQYF.

Ten or more counts support this clonotype. The gene calls are TRBV5-1 and TRBJ2-1, with a tentative D call TRBD2 (5 bases). V lost 2 bases and J lost 2, with 23 bases in between. CDR1 and CDR2 from the germline V gene are SGHRS and YFSETQ. The CDR3 is 19 amino acids. The CDR3 region has the DNA TGCGCCAGCAGCTTCCTCTCCCAGAAGATTTATAGCGCCTACAATGAGCAGTTCTTC. This codes for CASSFLSQKIYSAYNEQFF.

A few counts support this clonotype. CDR3 bases: TGTGCCAGTAGTATCCTGCGTGACGGGGAGCTGTTTTTT. This sequence encodes CASSILRDGELFF. V gene TRBV19 combines with J gene TRBJ2-2; no firm D call. Trimming took off 3 bases at V and 7 bases at J, with 9 bases between the two ends. Germline V gene lookup returns CDR1 LNHDA and CDR2 SQIVND (reference sequence). This CDR3 has 13 residues.

This clonotype turned up a few times. The chain employs TRBV19 and TRBJ2-3; perhaps TRBD2 as D (7 bases). CDR1 and CDR2 (germline): LNHDA, SQIVND (reference sequence). The CDR3 is 17 residues long. Trimming removed 6 bases from V and 1 base from J, with 20 bases in between. This chain's CDR3 is CASSKWQGRGGTDTQYF. The CDR3 coding sequence is TGTGCCAGTAGCAAATGGCAGGGGAGGGGGGGCACAGATACGCAGTATTTT.